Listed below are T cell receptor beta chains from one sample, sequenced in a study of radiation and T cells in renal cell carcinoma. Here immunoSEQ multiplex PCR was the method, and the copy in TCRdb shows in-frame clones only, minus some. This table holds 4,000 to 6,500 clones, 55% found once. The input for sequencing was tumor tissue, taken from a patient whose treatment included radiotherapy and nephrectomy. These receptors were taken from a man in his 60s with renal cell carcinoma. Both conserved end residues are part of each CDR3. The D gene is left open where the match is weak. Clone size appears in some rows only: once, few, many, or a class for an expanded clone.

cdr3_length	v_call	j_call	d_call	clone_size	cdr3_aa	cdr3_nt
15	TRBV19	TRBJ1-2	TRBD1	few	CASSMGQGGNYGYTF	TGTGCCAGTAGTATGGGACAGGGGGGGAACTATGGCTACACCTTC
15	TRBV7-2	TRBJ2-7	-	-	CASSLRRSGPYEQYF	TGTGCCAGCAGCTTACGGCGAAGTGGGCCCTACGAGCAGTACTTC
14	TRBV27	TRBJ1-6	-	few	CASSFAQNNSPLHF	TGTGCCAGCAGTTTTGCGCAGAATAATTCACCCCTCCACTTT
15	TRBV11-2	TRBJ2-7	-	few	CASSLRRSGPYEQYF	TGTGCCAGCAGCTTACGGCGAAGTGGGCCCTACGAGCAGTACTTC
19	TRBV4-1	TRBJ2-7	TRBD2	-	CASSQDIPRRGSGSYEQYF	TGCGCCAGCAGCCAAGATATTCCGCGCCGGGGTAGCGGGAGCTACGAGCAGTACTTC
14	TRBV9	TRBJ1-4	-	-	CASSFGEPREKLFF	TGTGCCAGCAGCTTCGGAGAACCACGGGAAAAACTGTTTTTT
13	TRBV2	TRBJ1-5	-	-	CATTKDNNQPQHF	TGTGCCACCACCAAGGATAACAATCAGCCCCAGCATTTT
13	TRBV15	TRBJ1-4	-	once	CATSRDNEEKLFF	TGTGCCACCAGCAGAGACAACGAAGAAAAACTGTTTTTT
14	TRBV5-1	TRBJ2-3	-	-	CASSLDTELGTQYF	TGCGCCAGCAGCTTGGATACCGAGCTTGGTACGCAGTATTTT
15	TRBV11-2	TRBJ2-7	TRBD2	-	CASSLTPSGWKEQYF	TGTGCCAGCAGCTTAACCCCTAGCGGGTGGAAGGAGCAGTACTTC
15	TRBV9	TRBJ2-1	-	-	CASSVAGGSYNEQFF	TGTGCCAGCAGCGTAGCTGGCGGGTCCTACAATGAGCAGTTCTTC
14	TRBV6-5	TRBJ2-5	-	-	CASRQPYPQETQYF	TGTGCCAGCAGGCAGCCATACCCCCAAGAGACCCAGTACTTC
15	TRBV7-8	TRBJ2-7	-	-	CASSLPQGGTYEQYF	TGTGCCAGCAGCTTACCGCAGGGTGGTACCTACGAGCAGTACTTC
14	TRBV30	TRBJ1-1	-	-	CAWSGNGENTEAFF	TGTGCCTGGAGTGGGAATGGGGAGAACACTGAAGCTTTCTTT
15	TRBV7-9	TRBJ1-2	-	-	CASSLGGALRYGYTF	TGTGCCAGCAGCTTAGGGGGCGCGCTAAGATATGGCTACACCTTC
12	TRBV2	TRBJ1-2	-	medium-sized	CASSERGYGYTF	TGTGCCAGCAGTGAACGGGGCTATGGCTACACCTTC
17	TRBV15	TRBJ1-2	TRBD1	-	CATSRDFGQGTNYGYTF	TGTGCCACCAGCAGAGATTTTGGACAGGGAACGAACTATGGCTACACCTTC
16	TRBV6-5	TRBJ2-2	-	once	CASSYLVAENTGELFF	TGTGCCAGCAGTTACTTAGTTGCAGAGAACACCGGGGAGCTGTTTTTT
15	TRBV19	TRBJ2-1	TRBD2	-	CASSTRLAVNNEQFF	TGTGCCAGTAGTACCCGACTAGCTGTAAACAATGAGCAGTTCTTC
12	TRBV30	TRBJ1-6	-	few	CAWGADLSTLHF	TGTGCCTGGGGAGCCGACCTGTCCACCCTCCACTTT
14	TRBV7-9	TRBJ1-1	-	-	CASSLAGVNTEAFF	TGTGCCAGCAGCTTGGCAGGGGTGAACACTGAAGCTTTCTTT
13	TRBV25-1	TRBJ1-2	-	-	CASSVSGNYGYTF	TGTGCCAGCAGTGTGTCTGGGAACTATGGCTACACCTTC
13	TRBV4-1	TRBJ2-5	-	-	CASSQEGATAQYF	TGCGCCAGCAGCCAAGAGGGGGCCACGGCCCAGTACTTC
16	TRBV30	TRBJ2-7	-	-	CAWSVPSVDGLREQYF	TGTGCCTGGAGTGTACCTTCAGTGGACGGTCTCCGCGAGCAGTACTTC